The 5 T cell receptor beta chains reported below all come from one sample, sequenced in a study of control samples from healthy donors and cancer patients. The table came from immunoSEQ multiplex PCR; TCRdb's copy has only in-frame clones and leaves some out. Of 60,000 to 75,000 clones listed, over 85% were seen once; the top ten hold roughly 6%. What was sequenced was PBMCs. Receptors were obtained from a man between 60 and 75 years old with colorectal cancer.

This chain links TRBV4-1 with TRBJ1-4; D call uncertain. The CDR3 totals 16 residues. Trimming cost V 4 bases and J 3 bases, with 15 bases left between them. Germline lookup yields CDR1 MGHRA and CDR2 YSYEKL. The CDR3 DNA is TGCGCCAGCAGCCCTCTTCCCGGGAGGGCTAATGAAAAACTGTTTTTT. Its translation: CASSPLPGRANEKLFF.

The rearrangement uses TRBV7-2 and TRBJ2-3; the D is unclear. The V end lost 1 base, the J end lost 6 bases, and 5 bases lay between the germline ends. The CDR3 has 12 residues. From germline, CDR1 is SGHTA and CDR2 FQGNSA. Here the CDR3 DNA reads TGTGCCAGCAGCTTAGATGCGGATACGCAGTATTTT. Translation gives CASSLDADTQYF.

In regard to this clone: Different DNA sequences within this sample yield the same CDR3. The genes are TRBV7-9 and TRBJ1-6; D ambiguous. CDR3 length equals 13 residues. Germline-derived CDR1 and CDR2 are SEHNR and FQNEAQ (reference sequence). The V end lost 9 bases, the J end lost 7 bases, and 13 bases lay between the germline ends. Here the CDR3 reads CASSPPFNSPLHF. The CDR3 DNA reads TGTGCCAGTAGCCCCCCCTTCAATTCACCCCTCCACTTT.

The rearrangement joins TRBV18 to TRBJ2-5; 8 bases match TRBD1. Trimming removed 3 bases from V and 7 bases from J; junction bases left unmatched: 7. Germline assignment: CDR1 KGHSH and CDR2 LQKENI. This CDR3 has 14 amino acids. The CDR3 is CASSPPGQGGTQYF. DNA of the CDR3: TGTGCCAGCTCACCCCCCGGACAGGGTGGGACCCAGTACTTC.

This sequence joins TRBV9 and TRBJ2-1, with 10 bases that match TRBD2. This CDR3 contains 15 residues. V was clipped by 0 bases and J by 4 bases; unmatched bases: 1. CDR1 SGDLS and CDR2 YYNGEE come from the germline V gene. DNA for the CDR3: TGTGCCAGCAGCGTAGGGACTAGCGGATACAATGAGCAGTTCTTC. It encodes CASSVGTSGYNEQFF.